This T cell receptor beta chain was recorded in a study of regulatory T cells in long-lasting Graves disease. General study findings and limits: With persistent disease, TRBV28, TRBJ1-2 and TRBJ2-5 were the favored segments.

Libraries of TCR beta came from iRepertoire HTBI primers plus Arm-PCR of CDR3 regions. TCRdb re-derived calls from the multiplex PCR reads in MiXCR, one entry per CDR3 protein. The sample records some 200,000 distinct CDR3 sequences, roughly a fifth being singletons. The germline V and J ends were trimmed by 2 bases and 7 bases, with 7 bases remaining between them. Germline CDR1 and CDR2: GTSNPN and SVGIG (reference sequence). The CDR3 sequence is 11 residues long. This clonotype was detected ten times or more. Its cognate antigen is unknown. The time point is: newly diagnosed GD, antithyroid drugs for less than 3 months. The TCR library was prepared using RNA isolated from PBMCs. In each case, Graves' disease was diagnosed per American Thyroid Association guidelines. Patients all came to the study from an endocrinology department in Xi'an, China. The data also belong to a second study, concerning T cells in Graves' hyperthyroidism and ophthalmopathy. From that second work: Diagnoses were established using clinical symptoms, serum thyroxine and TRAb, thyroid ultrasound and orbital computed tomography.

The J gene is TRBJ2-3, the V gene TRBV30, with D unresolved. The receptor was isolated from a woman in her thirties with Graves disease. The sample in question was peripheral blood mononuclear cells (PBMCs), obtained at new diagnosis, from a patient treated with antithyroid drugs. The CDR3 here is CAWSLGNTQYF. CDR3 nucleotide sequence: TGTGCCTGGAGTTTAGGGAATACGCAGTATTTT.